The entry that follows covers one T cell receptor (beta chain) sequence. Profiling relied on immunoSEQ multiplex PCR, and the TCRdb table lists in-frame clones only, not all of them. The data show around 340,000 clones, approximately 95% seen once. The data belong to a study of shared T cell receptors in the human thymus. This CDR3 contains 17 residues. CDR1 and CDR2 from the germline V gene are WSHSY and SAAADI. V was pared by 3 bases and J by 0 bases, with 17 bases between. The V and J genes are TRBV10-2 and TRBJ1-2; D perhaps matches TRBD1 (5 bases). Sequenced sample: thymocytes. This receptor was taken from a human donor. Here the CDR3 reads CASSEGELPVPNYGYTF. The CDR3 DNA follows: TGCGCCAGCAGTGAAGGGGAGTTGCCCGTTCCTAACTATGGCTACACCTTC.